The 21 T cell receptor beta chains below were found in one sample sequenced in a study of T-cell memory formation after mild COVID-19 (dated by TCRdb to about 2021). Libraries were constructed by 5' RACE. TCRdb names Illumina NovaSeq 6000 as the instrument used. TCRdb reworked the public reads: Q25 trimming with fastp, MiXCR clone assembly, productive beta chains retained. Each record represents a unique CDR3 protein, reported with the most common genes and DNA among its rows. Present in this sample are about 140,000 distinct CDR3 sequences, 6% of which were seen just once. Of the sample, more than 2% is held by the ten largest clones. The sequenced sample was PBMCs or a T cell subset sorted from them (not recorded which). These TCRs come from an adult woman who had mild COVID-19 (a few samples of this study predate the infection). The sample titles of this study are shuffled in the database, so cell type and time point are left out; the donor was told from shared clones.

This clonotype showed up many times. The chain combines TRBV5-1 with TRBJ2-7, with TRBD1 as a possible D gene (6 bases). This CDR3 spans 15 amino acids. CDR1 and CDR2 from the germline V gene are SGHRS and YFSETQ. The V end was cut by 0 bases, the J end by 0 bases, with 10 bases between. The CDR3: CASSLDRAFSYEQYF. Here the CDR3 DNA reads TGCGCCAGCAGCTTGGACAGGGCTTTCTCCTACGAGCAGTACTTC. Drawing the rest from reference TRBV5-1 and TRBJ2-7, the complete variable domain is KAGVTQTPRYLIKTRGQQVTLSCSPISGHRSVSWYQQTPGQGLQFLFEYFSETQRNKGNFPGRFSGRQFSNSRSEMNVSTLELGDSALYLCASSLDRAFSYEQYFGPGTRLTVT.

This clonotype was seen repeatedly, ten times or more. This sequence joins TRBV5-4 and TRBJ2-3, with TRBD2 identical over 11 bases. V trimming: 0 bases; J trimming: 4 bases; junction bases outside the gene matches: 4. The CDR3 loop spans 16 amino acids. From germline, CDR1 is SGHNT and CDR2 YYREEE (reference sequence). The CDR3 loop reads CASSLETSGIADTQYF. CDR3 DNA sequence: TGTGCCAGCAGCTTGGAGACTAGCGGGATCGCAGATACGCAGTATTTT.

A few counts support this clonotype. The chain is built from TRBV30 and TRBJ2-3; D may be TRBD1 (5 bases). V was shortened by 8 bases and J by 0 bases, with 12 bases between the two germline ends. CDR1 is GTSNPN, CDR2 SVGIG, per germline (reference sequence). The CDR3 contains 13 residues. CDR3 in DNA: TGTGCCGGTACAGGTCCTAGCACAGATACGCAGTATTTT. Residues: CAGTGPSTDTQYF.

This clonotype was seen more than once but under ten times. This chain uses TRBV7-2 with TRBJ1-1; D gene ambiguous. The CDR3 length is 13 residues. Germline lookup yields CDR1 SGHTA and CDR2 FQGNSA. V dropped 6 bases and J dropped 1 base, with 9 bases sitting between them. The CDR3 loop is CASRDPGNTEAFF. In DNA form, the CDR3 reads TGTGCCAGCAGGGACCCGGGGAACACTGAAGCTTTCTTT.

This clonotype was seen many times. V is TRBV7-3 and J is TRBJ2-4, with D possibly TRBD2 on 7 matching bases. The CDR3 is 14 amino acids. CDR1 is SGHTA, CDR2 FQGTGA, per germline. Trimming pared 5 bases from V and 5 bases from J, leaving 13 bases between. DNA of the CDR3: TGTGCCAGCAGCCGCGAGGGGGGGCAAAACATTCAGTACTTC. Protein sequence: CASSREGGQNIQYF.

The table lists this clonotype with many counts. The chain recombines TRBV7-9 with TRBJ1-1, with D unclear. V lost 5 bases to trimming and J lost 4 bases, with 14 bases between them. The CDR3 extends over 14 amino acids. Germline assignment: CDR1 SEHNR and CDR2 FQNEAQ (reference sequence). CDR3 DNA sequence: TGTGCCAGCAGCCCTGGAGGTCGAAGCACTGAAGCTTTCTTT. Amino acids: CASSPGGRSTEAFF. The full variable domain, completed using reference TRBV7-9 and TRBJ1-1, is DTGVSQNPRHKITKRGQNVTFRCDPISEHNRLYWYRQTLGQGPEFLTYFQNEAQLEKSRLLSDRFSAERPKGSFSTLEIQRTEQGDSAMYLCASSPGGRSTEAFFGQGTRLTVV.

This clonotype has more than one count but fewer than ten. The gene calls are TRBV5-1 and TRBJ2-3; tentatively, D is TRBD2 (7 bases). Trimming took off 1 base at V and 4 bases at J, with 19 bases between the two ends. The CDR3 length is 17 residues. CDR1 and CDR2 (germline): SGHRS, YFSETQ. CDR3 loop: CASSLRPLGGAPDTQYF. The CDR3 DNA sequence: TGCGCCAGCAGCTTGCGGCCATTGGGGGGGGCCCCAGATACGCAGTATTTT.

This clonotype was seen many times. The J gene is TRBJ1-3, the V gene TRBV12-3 or TRBV12-4; possible D gene TRBD1, 6 bases. V lost 8 bases, J lost 0 bases, and 17 bases lay in between. This CDR3 spans 16 amino acids. Written as DNA, the CDR3 is TGTGCCAGCTCTTCGAGGGGGGCCTACTCTGGAAACACCATATATTTT. It translates to CASSSRGAYSGNTIYF.

There are many counts of this clonotype. This chain uses TRBV5-1 with TRBJ1-1; perhaps TRBD1 as D (5 bases). With 0 bases removed from V and 0 bases from J, the gap between germline ends came to 9 bases. CDR1 and CDR2 from the germline V gene are SGHRS and YFSETQ. This CDR3 has 15 residues. The CDR3 spells CASSLAGTLNTEAFF. The CDR3, as DNA: TGCGCCAGCAGCTTGGCCGGGACTTTGAACACTGAAGCTTTCTTT. Full variable domain (rest looked up from reference TRBV5-1 and TRBJ1-1): KAGVTQTPRYLIKTRGQQVTLSCSPISGHRSVSWYQQTPGQGLQFLFEYFSETQRNKGNFPGRFSGRQFSNSRSEMNVSTLELGDSALYLCASSLAGTLNTEAFFGQGTRLTVV.

This clonotype has just a few counts. This rearrangement joins TRBV19 to TRBJ2-4; unclear D gene. V was trimmed by 7 bases and J by 0 bases, leaving 7 bases between them. The CDR3 extends over 13 amino acids. Germline CDR1 is LNHDA and CDR2 is SQIVND (reference sequence). In nucleotides, the CDR3 is TGTGCCAGTAATGGTCTAGCCAAAAACATTCAGTACTTC. This encodes CASNGLAKNIQYF.

This clonotype was counted many times. The CDR3 DNA sequence: TGTGCCAGCAGTACAAGGACGAACACCGGGGAGCTGTTTTTT. Residues: CASSTRTNTGELFF. This chain links TRBV12-3 or TRBV12-4 with TRBJ2-2; D gene ambiguous. Trimming pared 5 bases from V and 0 bases from J, leaving 7 bases between. The CDR3 has 14 residues.

This clonotype appeared a few times. The chain is built from TRBV30 and TRBJ2-6; no reliable D call. Germline V lookup: CDR1 GTSNPN, CDR2 SVGIG (reference sequence). The V gene lost 3 bases and the J gene lost 3 bases, with 6 bases spanning the gap. The CDR3 runs to 13 residues. The CDR3 nucleotides are TGTGCCTGGAGCGGAAGTGGGGCCAACGTCCTGACTTTC. Translating it yields CAWSGSGANVLTF.

This clonotype was seen repeatedly, ten times or more. The chain is built from TRBV5-1 and TRBJ1-1; maybe TRBD1 (6 bases). Trimming cost V 1 base and J 1 base, with 17 bases left between them. The germline gives CDR1 SGHRS, CDR2 YFSETQ. This CDR3 has 17 residues. The CDR3, as DNA: TGCGCCAGCAGCTTGTACGACGGGGGACACTCGAACACTGAAGCTTTCTTT. Translated: CASSLYDGGHSNTEAFF. Full variable domain (outside the CDR3, taken from reference TRBV5-1 and TRBJ1-1): KAGVTQTPRYLIKTRGQQVTLSCSPISGHRSVSWYQQTPGQGLQFLFEYFSETQRNKGNFPGRFSGRQFSNSRSEMNVSTLELGDSALYLCASSLYDGGHSNTEAFFGQGTRLTVV.

This clonotype was seen at least ten times. This rearrangement joins TRBV20-1 to TRBJ2-7; perhaps TRBD2 as D (6 bases). The germline gives CDR1 DFQATT, CDR2 SNEGSKA (reference sequence). The CDR3 runs to 15 residues. V was trimmed by 4 bases and J by 2 bases, leaving 18 bases between them. CDR3 in DNA: TGCAGTGCTACTACCGGGACTCAAGACGCCTACGAGCAGTACTTC. Protein: CSATTGTQDAYEQYF.

This clonotype was recorded at least ten times. The chain couples TRBV25-1 to TRBJ2-7; D not resolved. With 0 bases removed from V and 6 bases from J, the gap between germline ends came to 12 bases. CDR3 size: 14 residues. Looked up from germline, CDR1 is MGHDK and CDR2 is SYGVNS. This CDR3 reads CASSEYAFTGEQYF. The CDR3 DNA follows: TGTGCCAGCAGTGAATATGCATTCACGGGCGAGCAGTACTTC.

Ten or more counts support this clonotype. V gene TRBV29-1 combines with J gene TRBJ2-1; 11 bases map to TRBD1. The V gene's germline CDR1 is SQVTM and CDR2 ANQGSEA. The CDR3 runs 13 residues. V lost 3 bases to trimming and J lost 8 bases; unmatched junction nucleotides: 3. CDR3 coding DNA: TGCAGCGTTGACAGGACAGGGGGCTATGAGCAGTTCTTC. It specifies CSVDRTGGYEQFF.

Many counts were recorded for this clonotype. The chain is built from TRBV11-2 and TRBJ2-3; 8 nucleotides line up with TRBD2. The germline CDR1 and CDR2 sequences are SGHAT and FQNNGV. There are 18 residues in the CDR3. The trim removed 5 bases at V and 5 bases at J, leaving 18 bases unmatched. This CDR3 is CASSPAGTSGGAGDTQYF. The DNA for the CDR3 is TGTGCCAGCAGCCCCGCCGGGACTAGTGGGGGGGCGGGAGATACGCAGTATTTT.

J is TRBJ2-1 and V is TRBV5-1; TRBD1 matches at 8 bases. Germline lookup yields CDR1 SGHRS and CDR2 YFSETQ. Trimming removed 5 bases from V and 7 bases from J; junction bases left unmatched: 11. The CDR3 is 15 residues long. The DNA for the CDR3 is TGCGCCAGCAGTCTTGGATTCAGGGGGCGGAATGAGCAGTTCTTC. It codes for CASSLGFRGRNEQFF.

This clonotype occurred a few times. This chain joins TRBV7-2 and TRBJ2-7; TRBD2 aligns across 11 bases. The CDR3 loop spans 17 amino acids. Germline values: CDR1 SGHTA, CDR2 FQGNSA. The V and J ends lost 1 base and 1 base, in that order; junction bases with no gene match: 6. The CDR3 reads CASSLEGIAGGSYEQYF. The CDR3 DNA reads TGTGCCAGCAGCTTAGAGGGTATAGCGGGAGGGTCCTACGAGCAGTACTTC.

The gene calls are TRBV6-6 and TRBJ2-5; 7 bases are a match to TRBD2. Trimming removed 9 bases from V and 4 bases from J; junction bases left unmatched: 8. Germline CDR1 and CDR2: MNHNY and SVGAGI (reference sequence). The CDR3 is made up of 13 amino acids. The CDR3, as DNA: TGTGCCAGGAACAGGACTAGAACAGAGACCCAGTACTTC. Translated, it gives CARNRTRTETQYF.

The J gene is TRBJ2-7, the V gene TRBV9; 9 bases match TRBD1. The V gene end was trimmed by 0 bases and the J gene end by 6 bases; junction bases not matched to a gene: 7. CDR1 SGDLS and CDR2 YYNGEE come from the germline V gene. The CDR3 runs 15 residues. CDR3 DNA: TGTGCCAGCAGCGTAGTCGGGGACAGGGTGGCCGAGCAGTACTTC. Amino acid sequence: CASSVVGDRVAEQYF.